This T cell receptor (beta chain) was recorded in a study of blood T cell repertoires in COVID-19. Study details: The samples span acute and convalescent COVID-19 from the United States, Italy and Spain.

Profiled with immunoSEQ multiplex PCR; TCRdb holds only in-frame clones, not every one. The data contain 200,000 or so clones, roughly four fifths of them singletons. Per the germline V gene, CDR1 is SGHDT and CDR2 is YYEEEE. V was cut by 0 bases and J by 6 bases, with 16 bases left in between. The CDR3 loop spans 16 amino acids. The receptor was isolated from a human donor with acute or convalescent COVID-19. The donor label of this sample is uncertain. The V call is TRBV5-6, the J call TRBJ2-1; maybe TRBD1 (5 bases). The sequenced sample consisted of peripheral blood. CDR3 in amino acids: CASSLGGHGPGNEQFF. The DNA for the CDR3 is TGTGCCAGCAGCTTGGGCGGACATGGGCCGGGCAATGAGCAGTTCTTC.